The 9 T cell receptor beta chains reported below all come from one sample, sequenced in a study of blood T cell repertoires in COVID-19. Measured with immunoSEQ multiplex PCR; TCRdb has only the in-frame clones, and not every one. The data show about 220,000 clones, with approximately 80% seen just once and approximately 3.1% held by the top ten. Sample: PBMCs or T cells enriched from blood (not recorded which). The receptors shown here come from an older woman who had recovered from COVID-19.

The CDR3 spells CASSLRPYGGRDTGELFF. The CDR3 coding sequence is TGTGCCAGCAGCTTGCGCCCCTACGGGGGACGGGACACCGGGGAGCTGTTTTTT. The V call is TRBV5-6, the J call TRBJ2-2; D might be TRBD2 (6 bases). Germline values: CDR1 SGHDT, CDR2 YYEEEE. CDR3 length equals 18 residues. V was pared by 1 base and J by 3 bases, with 19 bases between.

In this sample, this clone turned up a few times. The chain links TRBV6-6 to TRBJ1-6; 10 positions match TRBD1. CDR1 and CDR2 (germline): MNHNY, SVGAGI (reference sequence). Germline trimming cut 6 bases from V and 0 bases from J; bases unmatched to any gene: 14. The CDR3 loop spans 20 amino acids. For the CDR3, the DNA is TGTGCCAGCAGCGACGATTGGACAGGGGGGTCGAGCTCCTATAATTCACCCCTCCACTTT. Translated, it gives CASSDDWTGGSSSYNSPLHF.

In DNA form, the CDR3 reads TGTGCCAGCGGTGGGCGGGACAATGAGCAGTTCTTC. It codes for CASGGRDNEQFF. This chain links TRBV11-2 with TRBJ2-1, with TRBD2 as a possible D gene (5 bases). Germline CDR1 reads SGHAT; CDR2 reads FQNNGV. The CDR3 runs to 12 residues. V lost 8 bases and J 5 bases, leaving 10 bases between the germline ends. Together with reference TRBV11-2 and TRBJ2-1, the CDR3 gives the full variable domain: EAGVAQSPRYKIIEKRQSVAFWCNPISGHATLYWYQQILGQGPKLLIQFQNNGVVDDSQLPKDRFSAERLKGVDSTLKIQPAKLEDSAVYLCASGGRDNEQFFGPGTRLTVL.

The chain uses TRBV7-7 and TRBJ1-3; D unclear. The ends were cut back, 5 bases at V and 2 bases at J, with 7 bases in the middle. The germline CDR1 and CDR2 sequences are SSHAT and FNYEAQ (reference sequence). This CDR3 has 13 amino acids. CDR3 sequence reads: CASSPNPGNTIYF. The DNA of the CDR3 is TGTGCCAGCAGCCCAAATCCTGGAAACACCATATATTTT. Supplemented by reference TRBV7-7 and TRBJ1-3, the full variable domain reads GAGVSQSPRYKVTKRGQDVTLRCDPISSHATLYWYQQALGQGPEFLTYFNYEAQPDKSGLPSDRFSAERPEGSISTLTIQRTEQRDSAMYRCASSPNPGNTIYFGEGSWLTVV.

The V and J genes are TRBV6-6 and TRBJ2-1; tentative D call: TRBD2 (6 bases). The CDR3 contains 13 residues. The V end was cut by 0 bases, the J end by 9 bases, with 9 bases between. Germline V gene sequence: CDR1 MNHNY, CDR2 SVGAGI (reference sequence). CDR3 amino acids: CASSYSMGGEQFF. In nucleotides, the CDR3 is TGTGCCAGCAGTTACTCGATGGGGGGTGAGCAGTTCTTC.

This clone has a single count. The rearrangement joins TRBV18 to TRBJ2-1; 10 bases are shared with TRBD1. The J segment lost 0 bases and the V segment lost 4 bases, leaving 3 bases of the junction unmatched. This CDR3 has 16 residues. Germline-derived CDR1 and CDR2 are KGHSH and LQKENI. In nucleotides, the CDR3 is TGTGCCAGCTCACGGGGACAGGGGATCTCCTACAATGAGCAGTTCTTC. Its translation: CASSRGQGISYNEQFF.

As DNA, the CDR3 is TGTGCCAGCTCACCAAATTATGGGGGACTAGCGGGAGTTGAGCAGTACTTC. As protein: CASSPNYGGLAGVEQYF. The J gene is TRBJ2-7, the V gene TRBV18, with 14 bases that match TRBD2. There are 17 residues in the CDR3. The trim removed 2 bases at V and 7 bases at J, leaving 10 bases unmatched. Looked up from germline, CDR1 is KGHSH and CDR2 is LQKENI.

The chain recombines TRBV7-9 with TRBJ2-1; D is possibly TRBD1 (6 bases). Germline V gives CDR1 SEHNR, CDR2 FQNEAQ (reference sequence). This CDR3 is 14 amino acids long. Trimming stripped 6 bases from V and 0 bases from J, with 9 bases between. CDR3 in amino acids: CASSRDNSYNEQFF. The CDR3 DNA sequence: TGTGCCAGCAGTCGGGACAACTCCTACAATGAGCAGTTCTTC.

This clone was seen a handful of times. The rearrangement links TRBV10-1 to TRBJ1-1, with TRBD1 identical over 7 bases. The V and J ends lost 4 bases and 7 bases, in that order; junction bases with no gene match: 6. The CDR3 spans 13 residues. Germline lookup yields CDR1 WNHNN and CDR2 SYGVQD (reference sequence). The CDR3 loop is CASSVSRQGEAFF. DNA for the CDR3: TGCGCCAGCAGTGTGTCCCGACAGGGTGAAGCTTTCTTT.